Presented here are 26 T cell receptor beta chains from one specimen sequenced in a study of shared clonotypes between healthy human individuals. Assay: immunoSEQ multiplex PCR; the TCRdb copy retains only in-frame clones and omits some. The sample consists of about 2.1 million clones, roughly 91% of them appearing once. Naive CD8 cells were CD45RO-negative, positively selected for CCR7, excluding terminally differentiated effector memory CD45RA+ cells. Sequencing used naive CD8+ T cells from PBMCs. These receptors all stem from a man aged 18 to 29 in good health. Some clones in this sample may be carry-over from other donors' samples.

The V gene is TRBV7-2, the J gene TRBJ2-5; no firm D call. The CDR3 has 15 amino acids. Germline V lookup: CDR1 SGHTA, CDR2 FQGNSA. The germline V and J ends were trimmed by 1 base and 1 base, with 10 bases remaining between them. The DNA for the CDR3 is TGTGCCAGCAGCTTAGGTATCCGGGTCCAAGAGACCCAGTACTTC. Protein sequence: CASSLGIRVQETQYF.

The J gene is TRBJ2-7, the V gene TRBV6-1, with D hard to call. The CDR3 has 13 residues. V lost 5 bases, J lost 4 bases, and 12 bases lay in between. Germline V gene data show CDR1 as MNHNS and CDR2 as SASEGT. For the CDR3, the DNA is TGTGCCAGCAGTCACCGTCATGAGTACGAGCAGTACTTC. Its translation is CASSHRHEYEQYF.

This clone appeared once. The chain recombines TRBV19 with TRBJ2-7; 14 bases align to TRBD2. Germline V CDR1 and CDR2: LNHDA, SQIVND (reference sequence). This CDR3 is 15 amino acids long. Trimming took 5 bases from V and 3 from J; bases not matched to a gene: 3. CDR3 sequence (DNA): TGTGCCAGTAGTCACGGGACTAGCGGGAGCTACGAGCAGTACTTC. It codes for CASSHGTSGSYEQYF.

The chain recombines TRBV10-2 with TRBJ1-1, with TRBD1 as a possible D gene (5 bases). CDR1 and CDR2 from the germline V gene are WSHSY and SAAADI. The CDR3 loop spans 12 amino acids. Trimming left V 4 bases short and J 6 bases short, with 9 bases between. CDR3 bases: TGCGCCAGCAGTGGGGGGGGATCTGAAGCTTTCTTT. As protein: CASSGGGSEAFF.

The chain couples TRBV5-1 to TRBJ1-2; D remains ambiguous. Trimming removed 2 bases at V and 4 bases at J, with 6 bases between. The V gene's germline CDR1 is SGHRS and CDR2 YFSETQ. The CDR3 totals 12 residues. The CDR3 is CASSFQAYGYTF. CDR3 nucleotide sequence: TGCGCCAGCAGCTTCCAGGCCTATGGCTACACCTTC.

In the case of this clone: The same CDR3 is also encoded by other DNA sequences in this sample. V is TRBV9 and J is TRBJ2-7; no reliable D call. Germline V gene data show CDR1 as SGDLS and CDR2 as YYNGEE. This CDR3 is 14 amino acids long. The V end was cut by 5 bases, the J end by 0 bases, with 12 bases between. CDR3 in amino acids: CASSPGYSSYEQYF. The DNA of the CDR3 is TGTGCCAGCAGTCCCGGATACAGCTCCTACGAGCAGTACTTC.

The DNA of the CDR3 is TGTGCCACGCGCCCTCCGGGACAGGGGGCCGATGGCTACACCTTC. Its translation: CATRPPGQGADGYTF. The chain couples TRBV15 to TRBJ1-2, with 12 bases identical to TRBD1. V lost 9 bases to trimming and J lost 6 bases; unmatched junction nucleotides: 11. The germline V gene encodes CDR1 LNHNV and CDR2 YYDKDF (reference sequence). The length of the CDR3 is 15 residues.

The chain is built from TRBV7-9 and TRBJ1-3; no definite D call. The germline gives CDR1 SEHNR, CDR2 FQNEAQ (reference sequence). V was trimmed by 5 bases and J by 2 bases, leaving 16 bases between them. This CDR3 region has 16 residues. The CDR3 reads CASSPGPGGPGNTIYF. The CDR3 bases are TGTGCCAGCAGCCCGGGCCCCGGAGGGCCTGGAAACACCATATATTTT.

V usage is TRBV9 and J usage is TRBJ2-1, with 8 bases aligning to TRBD1. The CDR3 has 15 residues. Trimming removed 3 bases from V and 2 bases from J; junction bases left unmatched: 4. CDR1 and CDR2 (germline): SGDLS, YYNGEE. This chain's CDR3 is CASSGRQGPYNEQFF. In DNA form, the CDR3 reads TGTGCCAGCAGCGGACGACAGGGGCCCTACAATGAGCAGTTCTTC. Together with reference TRBV9 and TRBJ2-1, the CDR3 gives the full variable domain: DSGVTQTPKHLITATGQRVTLRCSPRSGDLSVYWYQQSLDQGLQFLIQYYNGEERAKGNILERFSAQQFPDLHSELNLSSLELGDSALYFCASSGRQGPYNEQFFGPGTRLTVL.

The chain links TRBV11-2 to TRBJ2-7; 7 bases are a match to TRBD2. The trim removed 5 bases at V and 2 bases at J, leaving 12 bases unmatched. The CDR3 runs to 16 residues. Germline CDR1 SGHAT, CDR2 FQNNGV. The CDR3 loop is CASSDRGVGGPYEQYF. As DNA, the CDR3 is TGTGCCAGCAGCGACCGGGGGGTGGGAGGGCCCTACGAGCAGTACTTC.

V is TRBV14 and J is TRBJ2-1; 9 bases align to TRBD2. The CDR3 extends over 16 amino acids. J was trimmed by 9 bases and V by 0 bases; bases with no gene match: 9. Germline CDR1 is SGHDN and CDR2 is FVKESK. The DNA of the CDR3 is TGTGCCAGCAGCCAAGAGGTTGGCGGGAGGGCCCGTGAGCAGTTCTTC. Its protein product is CASSQEVGGRAREQFF.

This clone has only one observation. The CDR3 is CASYTEGGRGNTEAFF. The DNA of the CDR3 is TGTGCCAGCTATACCGAGGGGGGCAGGGGGAACACTGAAGCTTTCTTT. This chain connects TRBV6-6 to TRBJ1-1; perhaps TRBD1 as D (6 bases). The CDR3 runs 16 residues. The V and J ends lost 8 bases and 1 base respectively, with 20 bases between them. Germline CDR1 and CDR2: MNHNY and SVGAGI (reference sequence).

J is TRBJ2-5 and V is TRBV9; 10 nucleotides match TRBD1. The ends lost 3 bases at V and 5 bases at J; junction bases unmatched: 16. Germline V gene lookup returns CDR1 SGDLS and CDR2 YYNGEE. The CDR3 consists of 18 residues. In DNA form, the CDR3 reads TGTGCCAGCAGCGGTCGGGGACCGGGGACAGGGGATCCGGAGACCCAGTACTTC. Its translation: CASSGRGPGTGDPETQYF.

The rearrangement joins TRBV11-2 to TRBJ2-7; D might be TRBD1 or TRBD2, each matching 5 bases. CDR1 and CDR2 from the germline V gene are SGHAT and FQNNGV. This CDR3 has 14 amino acids. Trimming stripped 5 bases from V and 3 bases from J, with 14 bases between. The CDR3 coding sequence is TGTGCCAGCAGCGGAACCGGGACCAACTACGAGCAGTACTTC. Residues: CASSGTGTNYEQYF.

The CDR3: CASSARQGKNDEQFF. The CDR3 DNA sequence: TGTGCCAGCAGCGCCCGACAGGGGAAGAATGATGAGCAGTTCTTC. This chain uses TRBV9 with TRBJ2-1, with 8 bases aligning to TRBD1. V lost 3 bases and J lost 8; bases outside the gene matches: 10. Germline lookup yields CDR1 SGDLS and CDR2 YYNGEE. The CDR3 runs 15 residues.

The chain uses TRBV28 and TRBJ1-5; maybe TRBD1 (5 bases). In germline, CDR1 is MDHEN, CDR2 SYDVKM. The V and J ends lost 3 bases and 2 bases respectively, with 11 bases between them. The CDR3 has 15 residues. The CDR3 DNA reads TGTGCCAGCAGTTTCCAGACAGTTGGCAATCAGCCCCAGCATTTT. It is translated as CASSFQTVGNQPQHF.

The chain couples TRBV19 to TRBJ2-1; D might be TRBD1 or TRBD2, each matching 5 bases. Germline V lookup: CDR1 LNHDA, CDR2 SQIVND (reference sequence). This CDR3 comprises 14 residues. The V and J ends lost 10 bases and 0 bases respectively, with 13 bases between them. The CDR3 region is CATLGPGSYNEQFF. As DNA, the CDR3 is TGTGCCACCCTGGGACCAGGCTCCTACAATGAGCAGTTCTTC.

The chain recombines TRBV10-3 with TRBJ2-1; TRBD1 matches at 12 bases. CDR1 and CDR2 from the germline V gene are ENHRY and SYGVKD. V was pared by 10 bases and J by 5 bases, with 3 bases of the junction left unmatched. The CDR3 is 13 amino acids. The CDR3 reads CATGQGANNEQFF. The DNA of the CDR3 is TGTGCCACGGGACAGGGGGCGAACAATGAGCAGTTCTTC.

This clone was found once. V and J are TRBV28 and TRBJ2-5; a weak D match, TRBD2 (7 bases). Germline values: CDR1 MDHEN, CDR2 SYDVKM. This CDR3 has 15 residues. The V end was cut by 10 bases, the J end by 5 bases, with 23 bases between. CDR3: CATSDPGGGRETQYF. CDR3 DNA sequence: TGTGCCACCTCCGATCCGGGGGGCGGTAGGGAGACCCAGTACTTC.

The chain has TRBV28 and TRBJ1-1, with a weak D call TRBD1 (6 bases). Germline V gene lookup returns CDR1 MDHEN and CDR2 SYDVKM. The CDR3 spans 15 residues. The germline V and J ends were trimmed by 5 bases and 6 bases, with 19 bases remaining between them. The CDR3 sequence is CASSPVPRGYPEAFF. The CDR3 DNA follows: TGTGCCAGCAGTCCAGTTCCCAGGGGATACCCTGAAGCTTTCTTT.

About this clone itself: Distinct nucleotide sequences in the sample also encode this CDR3. The chain combines TRBV27 with TRBJ2-7, with 9 positions matching TRBD2. Trimming took 5 bases from V and 6 from J; bases not matched to a gene: 8. The CDR3 is 14 amino acids. The germline V gene has CDR1 MNHEY and CDR2 SMNVEV (reference sequence). CDR3: CASSLLAGVGEQYF. CDR3 DNA sequence: TGTGCCAGCAGTCTCTTAGCGGGAGTAGGCGAGCAGTACTTC.

The rearrangement joins TRBV29-1 to TRBJ2-7; a possible D gene is TRBD2 (5 bases). Trimming took off 5 bases at V and 2 bases at J, with 25 bases between the two ends. This CDR3 comprises 17 residues. Germline V gene sequence: CDR1 SQVTM, CDR2 ANQGSEA. The CDR3 is CSVKTTKKSREAYEQYF. The CDR3 DNA reads as TGCAGCGTTAAGACTACCAAAAAATCAAGAGAGGCCTACGAGCAGTACTTC.

V gene TRBV30 combines with J gene TRBJ2-7; 8 positions agree with TRBD2. The ends lost 2 bases at V and 7 bases at J; junction bases unmatched: 13. Germline CDR1 and CDR2: GTSNPN and SVGIG (reference sequence). The CDR3 is made up of 15 amino acids. This chain's CDR3 is CAWSTTSGPLGEQYF. The CDR3 DNA sequence: TGTGCCTGGAGTACCACTAGCGGTCCTTTGGGTGAGCAGTACTTC. The full variable domain, in which reference TRBV30 and TRBJ2-7 provide the parts outside the CDR3, is SQTIHQWPATLVQPVGSPLSLECTVEGTSNPNLYWYRQAAGRGLQLLFYSVGIGQISSEVPQNLSASRPQDRQFILSSKKLLLSDSGFYLCAWSTTSGPLGEQYFGPGTRLTVT.

The chain carries TRBV27 and TRBJ2-1, with D unresolved. The CDR3 loop spans 15 amino acids. CDR1 and CDR2 from the germline V gene are MNHEY and SMNVEV (reference sequence). V was pared by 6 bases and J by 1 base, with 13 bases between. DNA for the CDR3: TGTGCCAGCAGCAAGTATTCGGGTTCCTACAATGAGCAGTTCTTC. It encodes CASSKYSGSYNEQFF.

The chain is built from TRBV7-9 and TRBJ1-4; D is unclear. The CDR3 length is 16 residues. Trimming cost V 5 bases and J 4 bases, with 17 bases left between them. From germline, CDR1 is SEHNR and CDR2 FQNEAQ (reference sequence). The CDR3: CASSNSAVSYNEKLFF. CDR3 nucleotide sequence: TGTGCCAGCAGCAATTCAGCGGTCAGCTATAATGAAAAACTGTTTTTT.

J is TRBJ1-4 and V is TRBV27, with D perhaps TRBD1 (5 bases). The germline V gene encodes CDR1 MNHEY and CDR2 SMNVEV (reference sequence). The CDR3 is 15 residues long. The V end lost 5 bases, the J end lost 7 bases, and 17 bases lay between the germline ends. The CDR3 is CASSPLWGESEKLFF. DNA of the CDR3: TGTGCCAGCAGTCCACTTTGGGGGGAGAGTGAAAAACTGTTTTTT.